This TCR beta chain came from a study of regulatory T cells in long-lasting Graves disease. Sequencing libraries for TCR beta were prepared with iRepertoire HTBI primers and Arm-PCR of CDR3 regions. MiXCR, applied by TCRdb to the multiplex PCR reads, yields one record per CDR3 protein. This table has around 500,000 distinct CDR3 sequences, about 16% appearing once. This clonotype has ten or more counts. What it binds is not known. General study results and limits: With under 3,500 shared public clonotypes, persistent patients exceeded new patients, who shared about a thousand.

Noted time point: newly diagnosed GD, antithyroid drugs for less than 3 months. After RNA was extracted from PBMCs, the TCR library was made from it. Graves' disease diagnosis used American Thyroid Association guidelines. V lost 5 bases, J lost 1 base, and 11 bases stayed unmatched. The CDR3 has 17 amino acids. These data were also filed under a second study, of T cells in Graves' hyperthyroidism and ophthalmopathy. According to that study: HTBI primers were the set used in a first-round RT-PCR of the TCR CDR3.

The TCR was taken from a woman aged 35-65 years with Graves disease. Sequenced here: peripheral blood mononuclear cells (PBMCs), sampled at new diagnosis, from a patient treated with antithyroid drugs. The rearrangement joins TRBV12-3 or TRBV12-4 to TRBJ1-1, with 9 bases fitting TRBD1. The CDR3 loop reads CASSGGDRAMRNTEAFF. The CDR3 DNA reads TGTGCCAGCAGTGGGGGGGACAGGGCCATGAGGAACACTGAAGCTTTCTTT.